This T cell receptor (beta chain) derives from a study of blood T cell repertoires in COVID-19. The study drew participants aged about 18 to 95 years from about two dozen US areas. This clone was counted once. V lost 2 bases, J lost 8 bases, and 20 bases stayed unmatched. The CDR3 sequence is 19 residues long. Germline V gives CDR1 LNHDA, CDR2 SQIVND (reference sequence). Assay used: immunoSEQ multiplex PCR; TCRdb lists only in-frame clones, some missing. The sample has about 63,000 clones, roughly 80% seen once. The chain couples TRBV19 to TRBJ2-1; 8 bases agree with TRBD2. Sequenced material: PBMCs or T cells enriched from blood (not recorded which). This receptor was obtained from a woman aged 40 to 49 with acute COVID-19. The CDR3 sequence: CASSIYPLIRREAEDEQFF. CDR3 DNA: TGTGCCAGTAGTATATACCCTCTCATTCGGCGGGAGGCTGAGGATGAGCAGTTCTTC.